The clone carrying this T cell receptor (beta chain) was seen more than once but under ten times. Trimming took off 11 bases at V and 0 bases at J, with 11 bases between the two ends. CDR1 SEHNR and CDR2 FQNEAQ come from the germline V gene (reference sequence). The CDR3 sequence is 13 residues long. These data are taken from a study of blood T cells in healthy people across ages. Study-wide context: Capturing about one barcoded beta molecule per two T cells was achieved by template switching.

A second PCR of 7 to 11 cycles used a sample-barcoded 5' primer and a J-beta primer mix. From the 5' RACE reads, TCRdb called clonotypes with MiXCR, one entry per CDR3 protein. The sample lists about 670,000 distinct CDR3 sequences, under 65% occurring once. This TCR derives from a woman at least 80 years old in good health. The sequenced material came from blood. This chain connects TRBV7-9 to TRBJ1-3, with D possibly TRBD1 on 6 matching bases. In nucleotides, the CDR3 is TGTGCCTTCCAGGGGATCTCTGGAAACACCATATATTTT. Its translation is CAFQGISGNTIYF.